This TCR beta chain emerged from a study of cytomegalovirus exposure and HLA in healthy donors. Overall study findings and caveats: Exclusion as indistinguishable affected some V segments, including TRBV6-2 and TRBV6-3. Fewer N-insertions than the roughly 700-donor mean were reportedly shown by an Asian-associated ancestry cluster in a later analysis.

Germline V lookup: CDR1 SGHAT, CDR2 FQNNGV. The V segment lost 2 bases and the J segment 2 bases; nucleotides outside the gene matches: 5. The CDR3 runs to 15 residues. Note on this clone: Antigen specificity is unknown.

Researchers ran the PCR with 60 Vbeta and 13 Jbeta primers. Sequencing was performed with immunoSEQ multiplex PCR; in TCRdb, only in-frame clones are kept and a portion is missing. The sample holds around 130,000 clones, about 79% seen once. The donors (healthy individuals) were bone marrow donors. The sample comprised PBMCs. The clonotype originates from a woman younger than 35 in good health and CMV-seropositive. J is TRBJ2-7 and V is TRBV11-2; 8 positions agree with TRBD2. The CDR3 nucleotides read TGTGCCAGCAGCTTATCTAGCGGGCTCACCTACGAGCAGTACTTC. Translated: CASSLSSGLTYEQYF. Looking up the rest from reference TRBV11-2 and TRBJ2-7 gives the full variable domain: EAGVAQSPRYKIIEKRQSVAFWCNPISGHATLYWYQQILGQGPKLLIQFQNNGVVDDSQLPKDRFSAERLKGVDSTLKIQPAKLEDSAVYLCASSLSSGLTYEQYFGPGTRLTVT.